The rows below give T cell receptor beta chains drawn from one sample of a study of T cell repertoires and HLA-DP antigens. Sequencing used immunoSEQ multiplex PCR; TCRdb keeps in-frame clones, though not all of them. Among over 100,000 clones listed, 90% to 95% were seen once. Their target antigens are unknown. Sequenced sample: CD4+ T cells from PBMCs. Receptor source: a woman aged 18 to 35 in good health and CMV-seronegative. Each CDR3 is given with its conserved first and last residue.

length,V,J,CDR3
15,TRBV30,TRBJ2-3,CAWSNPRGGTDTQYF
14,TRBV5-6,TRBJ2-3,CASSGGLGPDTQYF
14,TRBV18,TRBJ1-6,CASSPLQGTSSLHF
14,TRBV18,TRBJ2-1,CASSPGQGYNEQFF
13,TRBV18,TRBJ2-5,CASSLQFGETQYF
18,TRBV28,TRBJ1-2,CASSLRGDRGFTNYGYTF
16,TRBV11-2,TRBJ2-2,CASSLRLAGRTGELFF
13,TRBV19,TRBJ1-4,CASSPGMLEKLFF
15,TRBV28,TRBJ2-3,CASSPPGVRADTQYF
17,TRBV7-3,TRBJ2-1,CASSLTVGLAAYNEQFF
15,TRBV6-4,TRBJ2-1,CASSDTDRSYNEQFF
17,TRBV7-3,TRBJ2-2,CASSLNPQGTNTGELFF